A single sample gave rise to the 19 T cell receptor beta chains below, sequenced in a study of blood T cell repertoires in COVID-19. Measured with immunoSEQ multiplex PCR; TCRdb has only the in-frame clones, and not every one. The sample yields roughly 250,000 clones, just under 90% seen once. Sequences were obtained from peripheral blood. Receptors were obtained from a woman aged 40 to 50 with acute or convalescent COVID-19.

The rearrangement joins TRBV9 to TRBJ1-4, with D hard to call. This CDR3 is built from 15 residues. CDR1 SGDLS and CDR2 YYNGEE come from the germline V gene. Trimming took 0 bases from V and 5 from J, leaving 11 bases between them. DNA for the CDR3: TGTGCCAGCAGCGTAGATCCGGTACAGAATGAAAAACTGTTTTTT. Residues: CASSVDPVQNEKLFF.

The CDR3 sequence: CASSAPGALNTGELFF. CDR3 DNA sequence: TGTGCCAGCAGCGCCCCAGGGGCGTTGAACACCGGGGAGCTGTTTTTT. The chain joins TRBV9 to TRBJ2-2; possible D gene TRBD1, 6 bases. CDR3 length: 16 residues. Trimming stripped 3 bases from V and 1 base from J, with 13 bases between. Germline V gives CDR1 SGDLS, CDR2 YYNGEE.

The rearrangement uses TRBV5-1 and TRBJ1-3; D possibly corresponds to TRBD1 (6 bases). V was pared by 0 bases and J by 0 bases, with 7 bases between. Germline V gene lookup returns CDR1 SGHRS and CDR2 YFSETQ. CDR3 size: 15 residues. DNA of the CDR3: TGCGCCAGCAGCTTGGAAGGGGGCTCTGGAAACACCATATATTTT. Amino acids: CASSLEGGSGNTIYF. The complete variable domain, with remaining parts taken from reference TRBV5-1 and TRBJ1-3, reads KAGVTQTPRYLIKTRGQQVTLSCSPISGHRSVSWYQQTPGQGLQFLFEYFSETQRNKGNFPGRFSGRQFSNSRSEMNVSTLELGDSALYLCASSLEGGSGNTIYFGEGSWLTVV.

This clone was found once. The chain joins TRBV5-6 to TRBJ2-7; the match to TRBD1 covers 7 bases. The CDR3 has 13 amino acids. V lost 4 bases and J lost 6; bases outside the gene matches: 7. Germline V gives CDR1 SGHDT, CDR2 YYEEEE. The CDR3, as DNA: TGTGCCAGCAGCCCCAGGGGGTGGGCCGAGCAGTACGTC. Translated: CASSPRGWAEQYV.

This clone was picked up one time. The chain joins TRBV6-1 to TRBJ1-5, with D possibly being TRBD1 (5 bases). The length of the CDR3 is 16 residues. Looked up from germline, CDR1 is MNHNS and CDR2 is SASEGT. Deletions cut 3 bases from V and 3 bases from J, with 15 bases between. The CDR3 loop is CASSELDGGNNQPQHF. CDR3 bases: TGTGCCAGCAGTGAGCTTGACGGGGGGAACAATCAGCCCCAGCATTTT.

The chain joins TRBV24-1 to TRBJ2-2; 10 nucleotides match TRBD1. Trimming cost V 12 bases and J 6 bases; bases outside gene matches: 9. This CDR3 contains 14 residues. CDR1 and CDR2 from the germline V gene are KGHDR and SFDVKD. CDR3 in amino acids: CAARQGALSGELFF. Written as DNA, the CDR3 is TGTGCCGCTAGACAGGGGGCTTTATCCGGGGAGCTGTTTTTT.

The V gene is TRBV30, the J gene TRBJ2-1; D might be TRBD2 (5 bases). Per germline, CDR1 GTSNPN and CDR2 SVGIG (reference sequence). The germline V and J ends were trimmed by 8 bases and 2 bases, with 19 bases remaining between them. The CDR3 totals 15 residues. CDR3 DNA sequence: TGTGCCCTTAAACCCCCAGCGGCCGCCTACAATGAGCAGTTCTTC. The encoded protein is CALKPPAAAYNEQFF.

The chain combines TRBV29-1 with TRBJ1-1, with 10 bases matching TRBD1. Unmatched junction bases numbered 3, after V lost 6 bases and J lost 2 bases. The germline V gene encodes CDR1 SQVTM and CDR2 ANQGSEA. The CDR3 loop spans 13 amino acids. CDR3 residues: CSVRDRGNTEAFF. The CDR3 DNA sequence: TGCAGCGTCCGGGACAGGGGAAACACTGAAGCTTTCTTT.

The chain joins TRBV10-1 to TRBJ2-3; D perhaps matches TRBD2 (7 bases). Trimming removed 5 bases from V and 2 bases from J, with 17 bases in between. The V gene's germline CDR1 is WNHNN and CDR2 SYGVQD (reference sequence). This CDR3 is built from 16 residues. CDR3 coding DNA: TGCGCCAGCAGTTGGGGGCTAGCGGCGACCACAGATACGCAGTATTTT. Translating gives CASSWGLAATTDTQYF.

The V gene is TRBV9, the J gene TRBJ1-2, with TRBD1 matching over 7 bases. Germline assignment: CDR1 SGDLS and CDR2 YYNGEE. The CDR3 sequence is 15 residues long. V lost 3 bases to trimming and J lost 4 bases; unmatched junction nucleotides: 9. The CDR3 DNA reads as TGTGCCAGCAGCGATAGACAGGGCATCCTCTATGGCTACACCTTC. Translation: CASSDRQGILYGYTF.

This chain joins TRBV5-6 and TRBJ2-3; TRBD1 agrees at 8 bases. Germline lookup yields CDR1 SGHDT and CDR2 YYEEEE. The J segment lost 4 bases and the V segment lost 4 bases, leaving 2 bases of the junction unmatched. The CDR3 spans 13 residues. DNA for the CDR3: TGTGCCAGCAGCATGGACAGGGCAGATACGCAGTATTTT. This gives the protein CASSMDRADTQYF.

The chain carries TRBV15 and TRBJ1-5, with D hard to call. Germline V gene sequence: CDR1 LNHNV, CDR2 YYDKDF (reference sequence). This CDR3 has 16 amino acids. Trimming stripped 2 bases from V and 7 bases from J, with 18 bases between. The CDR3 here is CATSRPKAGSRQPQHF. Here the CDR3 DNA reads TGTGCCACCAGCAGACCGAAAGCGGGAAGTCGACAGCCCCAGCATTTT.

The chain is built from TRBV12-5 and TRBJ1-5; D uncertain. V gave up 0 bases and J gave up 11 bases, with 5 bases separating them. Germline V gives CDR1 LGHNT, CDR2 FRNRAP. The CDR3 runs 11 residues. For the CDR3, the DNA is TGTGCTAGTGGTTTGGTCGGGTCCCAGCATTTT. Encoded protein: CASGLVGSQHF.

This chain links TRBV6-5 with TRBJ1-6; no definite D call. Deletions cut 7 bases from V and 5 bases from J, with 15 bases between. Germline CDR1 is MNHEY and CDR2 is SVGAGI. The CDR3 runs to 15 residues. CDR3: CASNKDTDHNSPLHF. The CDR3 DNA is TGTGCCAGCAATAAAGACACGGATCATAATTCACCCCTCCACTTT.

This chain connects TRBV9 to TRBJ2-1, with 8 bases that match TRBD1. The CDR3 length is 15 residues. The V and J ends lost 2 bases and 8 bases, in that order; junction bases with no gene match: 9. Germline CDR1 SGDLS, CDR2 YYNGEE. The CDR3, as DNA: TGTGCCAGCAGCGTCGGAGGACAGGGCGGCGATGAGCAGTTCTTC. Encoded protein: CASSVGGQGGDEQFF.

The CDR3 reads CASSFLGETQYF. The CDR3 nucleotides read TGTGCCAGCAGCTTCCTCGGGGAGACCCAGTACTTC. The chain carries TRBV5-5 and TRBJ2-5, with D uncertain. CDR1 is SGHKS and CDR2 is YYEKEE in the germline V gene (reference sequence). The CDR3 loop spans 12 amino acids. The ends were cut back, 2 bases at V and 5 bases at J, with 7 bases in the middle. Looking up the rest from reference TRBV5-5 and TRBJ2-5 gives the full variable domain: DAGVTQSPTHLIKTRGQQVTLRCSPISGHKSVSWYQQVLGQGPQFIFQYYEKEERGRGNFPDRFSARQFPNYSSELNVNALLLGDSALYLCASSFLGETQYFGPGTRLLVL.

The DNA of the CDR3 is TGTGCCAGCAGCCAAAGGTGGGGCCCTGAAGCTTTCTTT. This codes for CASSQRWGPEAFF. The chain joins TRBV3-1 (or the pseudogene TRBV3-2) to TRBJ1-1, with a tentative D call TRBD1 (5 bases). Germline V lookup: CDR1 LGHDT, CDR2 YNNKEL (reference sequence). V lost 2 bases and J lost 6, with 10 bases in between. The CDR3 consists of 13 residues.

Note on this clone: The junction does not match germline at one end; this may be a read error. The chain couples TRBV27 to TRBJ1-2, with TRBD1 matching 9 bases. CDR1 MNHEY and CDR2 SMNVEV come from the germline V gene (reference sequence). The CDR3 covers 12 residues. This CDR3 reads CASSRGQGPRAF. The CDR3 DNA follows: TGTGCCAGCAGTCGGGGACAGGGCCCCCGGGCCTTC.

The rearrangement uses TRBV6-6 and TRBJ2-2; TRBD2 is a possible D gene (6 bases). Trimming shortened V by 2 bases and J by 5 bases, and 12 bases separated the two germline ends. The germline gives CDR1 MNHNY, CDR2 SVGAGI (reference sequence). This CDR3 contains 15 residues. The CDR3 region has the DNA TGTGCCAGCAGTTACAGGAGGGTTAGGACCGGGGAGCTGTTTTTT. It codes for CASSYRRVRTGELFF.